Included here is one T cell receptor beta chain sequence, with context. Its antigen is not known. When sampled, the donors appeared nominally healthy, though they likely had unrecorded immune exposures. Germline V gene data show CDR1 as MNHEY and CDR2 as SMNVEV (reference sequence). V shed 5 bases and J 8 bases; nucleotides not matched to a gene: 9. The CDR3 sequence is 16 residues long. PCR involved 60 Vbeta and 13 Jbeta primers. Produced via immunoSEQ multiplex PCR; TCRdb's table is partial and in-frame only. The table shows approximately 220,000 clones, with roughly 84% occurring only once. These data come from a study of cytomegalovirus exposure and HLA in healthy donors. Overall study results and limits: Whilst most TCR sequences proved rare, a subset of public TCRs occurred across many donors. A link between a missense DCLRE1C variant and TCR beta V- and J-gene trimming emerged from a later analysis.

This chain links TRBV27 with TRBJ2-1, with 13 bases aligning to TRBD2. Sequencing was done on a sample of PBMCs. The sequence came from a girl between 10 and 17 years old in good health and CMV-seronegative. The CDR3 is CASSGTSGNFRHEQFF. The CDR3 nucleotides read TGTGCCAGCAGTGGGACTAGCGGGAACTTCCGCCATGAGCAGTTCTTC.